The rows below give T cell receptor beta chains drawn from one sample of a study of vaccination and CD4 T cells after COVID-19. A single record per CDR3 protein comes from TCRdb applying MiXCR to the PCR reads. The data show approximately 22,000 distinct CDR3 sequences, around 33% seen once. No antigen has been identified for these receptors. The material was CD4+ T cells from blood, cultured in vitro, obtained about 7 months after SARS-CoV-2 vaccination. These receptors all stem from a human donor who had recovered from COVID-19. The CDR3 runs from the conserved cysteine through the conserved F or W. A D gene is named only where the DNA matches it firmly. Expanded clones get a size class; other rows say once, few or many, or leave the size out.

v_gene	j_gene	abundance	d_gene	CDR3nt	CDR3aa
TRBV7-9	TRBJ2-4	.	TRBD1	TGTGCCAGCAGCCCGACAGGGGGGACCAAAAACATTCAGTACTTC	CASSPTGGTKNIQYF
TRBV2	TRBJ2-7	.	.	TGTGCCAGCAAACCCGACGGACTCTACGAGCAGTACTTC	CASKPDGLYEQYF
TRBV20-1	TRBJ2-2	.	TRBD2	TGCAGTGCACGGACTAGCGGGACCGGGGAGCTGTTTTTT	CSARTSGTGELFF
TRBV7-3	TRBJ2-5	few	.	TGTGCCAGCAGCCTGGACTCGGCCGTCAGAGAGACCCAGTACTTC	CASSLDSAVRETQYF
TRBV11-2	TRBJ2-7	once	.	TGTGCCAGCGCTCCCGGGGGAACCTACGAGCAGTACTTC	CASAPGGTYEQYF
TRBV20-1	TRBJ2-1	few	TRBD1	TGCAGTGCTACGACAGGGGACAGCTCCTACAATGAGCAGTTCTTC	CSATTGDSSYNEQFF
TRBV7-2	TRBJ2-5	few	.	TGTGCCAGCAGCGAATTTCCCGGTCGGATTCACTTC	CASSEFPGRIHF
TRBV6-1	TRBJ2-5	few	.	TGTGCCAGCACCCCGAGGGTCGGGGGGCGGGAGACCCAGTACTTC	CASTPRVGGRETQYF
TRBV20-1	TRBJ1-5	few	.	TGCAGTGCTAGAGGGGCGGGCGTAGGGTTTAGCAATCAGCCCCAGCATTTT	CSARGAGVGFSNQPQHF
TRBV5-4	TRBJ1-1	.	TRBD1	TGTGCCAGCAGCTCTCGGACAGGCGGCACTGAAGCTTTCTTT	CASSSRTGGTEAFF
TRBV12-3/TRBV12-4	TRBJ2-1	.	.	TGTGCCAGCAGTAAGACAGTTAGGGGGTTGGATGAGCAGTTCTTC	CASSKTVRGLDEQFF
TRBV28	TRBJ2-1	.	.	TGTGCCAGCAGTCACCCCCGCACTAGTTGGGGTGAGCAGTTCTTC	CASSHPRTSWGEQFF
TRBV24-1	TRBJ2-5	.	.	TGTGCCACCAGTGATTCCCGGACAGAGCGAGAGACCCAGTACTTC	CATSDSRTERETQYF
TRBV27	TRBJ2-3	few	TRBD2	TGTGCCAGCAGTTTATGGGTAGCGGGAGATCGGTCGGATACGCAGTATTTT	CASSLWVAGDRSDTQYF
TRBV20-1	TRBJ2-1	.	TRBD2	TGCAGTGCTAGGGGGACTAGCGGCAGACCGTACAATGAGCAGTTCTTC	CSARGTSGRPYNEQFF
TRBV24-1	TRBJ2-7	.	TRBD2	TGTGCCACCAGTGACCCCCCATCGGGTAGCGGGAGCCCCGAGCAGTACTTC	CATSDPPSGSGSPEQYF
TRBV20-1	TRBJ1-6	medium-sized	.	TGCAGTGCTAGAGAGGGGAGTGGTTCACCCCTCCACTTT	CSAREGSGSPLHF
TRBV7-2	TRBJ2-7	.	.	TGTGCCAGCAGCTTAGCGTCTGGACTGACACCCTACGAGCAGTACTTC	CASSLASGLTPYEQYF
TRBV7-3	TRBJ2-1	.	.	TGTGCCAGCAGCCCCCGGACAAGCTCCTACAATGAGCAGTTCTTC	CASSPRTSSYNEQFF
TRBV5-1	TRBJ2-5	.	.	TGCGCCAGCAGCTCCCCCGAAGGGGAGACCCAGTACTTC	CASSSPEGETQYF
TRBV29-1	TRBJ2-1	few	TRBD2	TGCAGCGTCGCCCGGGAGGCTGAGCAGTTCTTC	CSVAREAEQFF
TRBV5-1	TRBJ2-5	few	.	TGCGCCAGCAGCTTGCGTAGAGGTCAAGAGACCCAGTACTTC	CASSLRRGQETQYF
TRBV20-1	TRBJ2-5	.	TRBD2	TGCAGTGCTAGAAAAGCGGGACGCCAGGAGACCCAGTACTTC	CSARKAGRQETQYF
TRBV20-1	TRBJ1-6	few	.	TGCAGTGCTAGAGTCGGTGGGGACTCCTATAATTCACCCCTCCACTTT	CSARVGGDSYNSPLHF
TRBV28	TRBJ2-5	.	TRBD1	TGTGCCAGCAGTTCCCCGGGACAGGGTCAGACCCAGTACTTC	CASSSPGQGQTQYF